The next 32 T cell receptor beta chains were all read from a single sample in a study of T cells in localized non-small cell lung cancer. Here immunoSEQ multiplex PCR was the method, and the copy in TCRdb shows in-frame clones only, minus some. The repertoire holds 72,000 or so clones, with 84% as singletons. The specimen comprised peripheral blood, sampled before any cancer treatment. These receptors were obtained from a female donor of 60 years or more with stage I lung adenocarcinoma.

The table lists this clone with a count of one. The chain uses TRBV11-2 and TRBJ1-3; the match to TRBD1 covers 7 bases. With 5 bases clipped from V and 1 base from J, the junction kept 5 bases outside the gene matches. Germline V lookup: CDR1 SGHAT, CDR2 FQNNGV. CDR3 length: 15 amino acids. This chain's CDR3 is CASSLGTESGNTIYF. The CDR3 coding sequence is TGTGCCAGCAGCCTCGGGACAGAGTCTGGAAACACCATATATTTT.

This sequence joins TRBV2 and TRBJ1-6, with a possible D match to TRBD1 (6 bases). Germline V gene data show CDR1 as SNHLY and CDR2 as FYNNEI. Trimming left V 8 bases short and J 8 bases short, with 13 bases between. The CDR3 is made up of 13 amino acids. This chain's CDR3 is CASRTVFDSPLHF. DNA of the CDR3: TGTGCCAGCCGGACAGTGTTCGATTCACCCCTCCACTTT.

The chain employs TRBV5-6 and TRBJ2-3, with unresolved D. V dropped 1 base and J dropped 4 bases, with 13 bases sitting between them. Germline lookup yields CDR1 SGHDT and CDR2 YYEEEE. The CDR3 has 15 residues. CDR3 DNA sequence: TGTGCCAGCAGCTTGAGCCTAGTGGGCGCAGATACGCAGTATTTT. This translates into CASSLSLVGADTQYF.

This chain joins TRBV27 and TRBJ2-7, with a weak D call TRBD1 (6 bases). The CDR3 length is 14 residues. CDR1 is MNHEY, CDR2 SMNVEV, per germline (reference sequence). V was clipped by 7 bases and J by 2 bases, with 15 bases between them. DNA for the CDR3: TGTGCCAGCACCCCTACAGGGTTGACCTACGAGCAGTACTTC. It codes for CASTPTGLTYEQYF.

The V call is TRBV28, the J call TRBJ2-7, with 8 bases aligning to TRBD1. From germline, CDR1 is MDHEN and CDR2 SYDVKM. The CDR3 runs to 16 residues. V lost 2 bases, J lost 5 bases, and 11 bases stayed unmatched. CDR3 nucleotide sequence: TGTGCCAGCAGTTTAAGGGGCAGGGGGCTGCAGAACGAGCAGTACTTC. Residues: CASSLRGRGLQNEQYF. The whole variable domain, filled in from reference TRBV28 and TRBJ2-7, reads DVKVTQSSRYLVKRTGEKVFLECVQDMDHENMFWYRQDPGLGLRLIYFSYDVKMKEKGDIPEGYSVSREKKERFSLILESASTNQTSMYLCASSLRGRGLQNEQYFGPGTRLTVT.

The chain employs TRBV7-9 and TRBJ1-4, with 9 bases identical to TRBD1. CDR1 and CDR2 (germline): SEHNR, FQNEAQ (reference sequence). The CDR3 runs to 13 residues. Unmatched junction bases numbered 0, after V lost 5 bases and J lost 5 bases. This CDR3 is CASSGQGNEKLFF. The DNA for the CDR3 is TGTGCCAGCAGCGGACAGGGGAATGAAAAACTGTTTTTT. Looking up the rest from reference TRBV7-9 and TRBJ1-4 gives the full variable domain: DTGVSQNPRHKITKRGQNVTFRCDPISEHNRLYWYRQTLGQGPEFLTYFQNEAQLEKSRLLSDRFSAERPKGSFSTLEIQRTEQGDSAMYLCASSGQGNEKLFFGSGTQLSVL.

This clone was recorded only once. The genes are TRBV20-1 and TRBJ1-4; D call uncertain. This CDR3 spans 11 amino acids. The germline CDR1 and CDR2 sequences are DFQATT and SNEGSKA (reference sequence). V was cut by 4 bases and J by 5 bases, with 5 bases left in between. The DNA for the CDR3 is TGCAGTGCTAAGGGAAATGAAAAACTGTTTTTT. Protein sequence: CSAKGNEKLFF.

The chain employs TRBV19 and TRBJ2-6; a weak D match, TRBD2 (6 bases). This CDR3 region has 15 residues. Germline lookup yields CDR1 LNHDA and CDR2 SQIVND (reference sequence). Trimming took 3 bases from V and 2 from J, leaving 8 bases between them. CDR3 sequence: CASSIWGAGANVLTF. Written as DNA, the CDR3 is TGTGCCAGTAGTATCTGGGGGGCTGGGGCCAACGTCCTGACTTTC.

The rearrangement links TRBV30 to TRBJ1-2, with D tentatively TRBD1 (5 bases). CDR3 length: 15 amino acids. Trimming shortened V by 2 bases and J by 3 bases, and 16 bases separated the two germline ends. Germline values: CDR1 GTSNPN, CDR2 SVGIG (reference sequence). CDR3 in DNA: TGTGCCTGGAGTATGAAAGGGACGGAGTACTATGGCTACACCTTC. This gives the protein CAWSMKGTEYYGYTF.

The chain combines TRBV4-1 with TRBJ2-7; 8 positions match TRBD1. CDR3 length equals 15 residues. CDR1 is MGHRA and CDR2 is YSYEKL in the germline V gene. J gave up 2 bases and V 4 bases, and 7 bases lay outside the gene matches. Here the CDR3 DNA reads TGCGCCAGCAGCCCTCCGGGACAGGTGGCCTACGAGCAGTACTTC. Translation gives CASSPPGQVAYEQYF.

Here the CDR3 reads CASSLTGSLRETQYF. DNA for the CDR3: TGCGCCAGCAGCTTGACAGGGTCTTTGAGGGAGACCCAGTACTTC. The rearrangement joins TRBV5-1 to TRBJ2-5, with D tentatively TRBD1 (6 bases). The CDR3 covers 15 residues. V lost 1 base to trimming and J lost 5 bases, with 15 bases between them. Germline CDR1 SGHRS, CDR2 YFSETQ.

In DNA, the CDR3 is TGTGCCAGCAGCTTAGGAGGGACAGGGAACACTGAAGCTTTCTTT. The encoded protein is CASSLGGTGNTEAFF. The genes are TRBV7-9 and TRBJ1-1, with 8 positions matching TRBD1. Germline V gene data show CDR1 as SEHNR and CDR2 as FQNEAQ (reference sequence). Unmatched junction bases numbered 2, after V lost 1 base and J lost 1 base. The CDR3 is 15 residues long.

V gene TRBV7-9 combines with J gene TRBJ2-2, with TRBD1 matching 11 bases. J gave up 4 bases and V 4 bases, and 5 bases lay outside the gene matches. This CDR3 comprises 16 residues. From germline, CDR1 is SEHNR and CDR2 FQNEAQ (reference sequence). The CDR3 DNA reads TGTGCCAGCAGCTACGGACAGGGGGCGGGCACCGGGGAGCTGTTTTTT. The encoded protein is CASSYGQGAGTGELFF.

The chain combines TRBV5-1 with TRBJ1-1; maybe TRBD1 (6 bases). Deletions cut 4 bases from V and 4 bases from J, with 14 bases between. The CDR3 totals 14 residues. CDR1 is SGHRS, CDR2 YFSETQ, per germline. The CDR3 bases are TGCGCCAGCAGCCCAAGACAGGTTGGCACTGAAGCTTTCTTT. It is translated as CASSPRQVGTEAFF.

This clone was found a few times. The V and J genes are TRBV7-9 and TRBJ1-1, with D tentatively TRBD1 (5 bases). V was clipped by 5 bases and J by 5 bases, with 15 bases between them. Germline assignment: CDR1 SEHNR and CDR2 FQNEAQ (reference sequence). The CDR3 totals 14 residues. The CDR3 bases are TGTGCCAGCAGCCGGAAAGGCGGGGGTACTGAAGCTTTCTTT. Amino acids: CASSRKGGGTEAFF.

The chain combines TRBV9 with TRBJ1-3; 8 bases map to TRBD1. The germline CDR1 and CDR2 sequences are SGDLS and YYNGEE. The length of the CDR3 is 14 residues. V lost 4 bases to trimming and J lost 4 bases; unmatched junction nucleotides: 4. CDR3 nucleotide sequence: TGTGCCAGCAGCTACGGGACAGGCGGAAACACCATATATTTT. Encoded protein: CASSYGTGGNTIYF. Based on the CDR3 plus reference TRBV9 and TRBJ1-3, the full variable domain is DSGVTQTPKHLITATGQRVTLRCSPRSGDLSVYWYQQSLDQGLQFLIQYYNGEERAKGNILERFSAQQFPDLHSELNLSSLELGDSALYFCASSYGTGGNTIYFGEGSWLTVV.

The chain couples TRBV27 to TRBJ1-1; TRBD1 aligns across 9 bases. CDR1 and CDR2 from the germline V gene are MNHEY and SMNVEV (reference sequence). V lost 9 bases to trimming and J lost 10 bases; unmatched junction nucleotides: 12. The CDR3 contains 13 residues. CDR3 sequence: CASSTGQGIRAFF. CDR3 DNA: TGTGCCAGTTCCACGGGACAGGGTATCCGAGCTTTCTTT.

V gene TRBV7-8 combines with J gene TRBJ1-4; D is possibly TRBD1 (6 bases). Per the germline V gene, CDR1 is SGHVS and CDR2 is FQNEAQ. Trimming pared 5 bases from V and 8 bases from J, leaving 18 bases between. The length of the CDR3 is 15 residues. In DNA form, the CDR3 reads TGTGCCAGCAGCAGACTACAGGGCGGAAGGGAAAAACTGTTTTTT. This translates into CASSRLQGGREKLFF.

The sample holds one count of this clone. The V gene is TRBV5-5, the J gene TRBJ1-1; 10 bases align to TRBD1. The CDR3 sequence is 15 residues long. V dropped 3 bases and J dropped 6; count of bases not matched to a gene: 8. Looked up from germline, CDR1 is SGHKS and CDR2 is YYEKEE (reference sequence). The CDR3 protein is CASSSRDRGTAEAFF. The CDR3 region has the DNA TGTGCCAGCAGCTCGAGGGACAGGGGTACAGCTGAAGCTTTCTTT.

This chain links TRBV5-1 with TRBJ2-5; D ambiguous. V was shortened by 1 base and J by 2 bases, with 12 bases between the two germline ends. This CDR3 region has 15 residues. CDR1 is SGHRS and CDR2 is YFSETQ in the germline V gene. CDR3 nucleotide sequence: TGCGCCAGCAGCTTGTTTTCTAGGGCACAAGAGACCCAGTACTTC. Translating gives CASSLFSRAQETQYF.

The V and J genes are TRBV7-3 and TRBJ2-7; 8 nucleotides match TRBD2. This CDR3 is 14 amino acids long. The germline V gene encodes CDR1 SGHTA and CDR2 FQGTGA. Unmatched junction bases numbered 9, after V lost 4 bases and J lost 7 bases. CDR3 sequence: CASSSSAGAREQYF. Here the CDR3 DNA reads TGTGCCAGCAGCTCCTCAGCGGGAGCTCGAGAGCAGTACTTC. Full variable domain (missing parts from reference TRBV7-3 and TRBJ2-7): GAGVSQTPSNKVTEKGKYVELRCDPISGHTALYWYRQSLGQGPEFLIYFQGTGAADDSGLPNDRFFAVRPEGSVSTLKIQRTERGDSAVYLCASSSSAGAREQYFGPGTRLTVT.

The V call is TRBV5-4, the J call TRBJ2-3, with 12 bases fitting TRBD2. This CDR3 has 16 residues. CDR1 and CDR2 (germline): SGHNT, YYREEE (reference sequence). Trimming took 0 bases from V and 4 from J; bases not matched to a gene: 3. Here the CDR3 reads CASSLALAGGPDTQYF. The CDR3 bases are TGTGCCAGCAGCTTGGCACTAGCGGGAGGCCCAGATACGCAGTATTTT.

The J gene is TRBJ1-1, the V gene TRBV9; the D gene is possibly TRBD1 (5 bases). The CDR3 length is 14 residues. The V gene's germline CDR1 is SGDLS and CDR2 YYNGEE. Trimming left V 3 bases short and J 0 bases short, with 9 bases between. The CDR3 is CASSAGTLNTEAFF. DNA for the CDR3: TGTGCCAGCAGCGCGGGGACTCTGAACACTGAAGCTTTCTTT.

The chain links TRBV5-6 to TRBJ1-2; 8 positions agree with TRBD1. Trimming at V came to 4 bases and at J to 0 bases, leaving 5 bases not matched to a gene. The CDR3 is 15 amino acids. Germline assignment: CDR1 SGHDT and CDR2 YYEEEE. The CDR3 region has the DNA TGTGCCAGCAGCCCACTGGACAGGGCTAACTATGGCTACACCTTC. It encodes CASSPLDRANYGYTF.

This chain links TRBV19 with TRBJ2-7; 11 nucleotides match TRBD1. The CDR3 runs to 15 residues. The junction had 0 bases not matched to a gene; V was cut back by 1 base and J by 1 base. Germline lookup yields CDR1 LNHDA and CDR2 SQIVND (reference sequence). The CDR3 sequence is CASSIGDRGSYEQYF. The CDR3 DNA follows: TGTGCCAGTAGTATAGGGGACAGGGGGTCCTACGAGCAGTACTTC.

The chain joins TRBV18 to TRBJ2-7; no reliable D call. CDR3 size: 11 residues. V was cut by 2 bases and J by 7 bases, with 6 bases left in between. Germline V gene lookup returns CDR1 KGHSH and CDR2 LQKENI. CDR3 sequence (DNA): TGTGCCAGCTCACCAGGTGGGGAGCAGTACTTC. It codes for CASSPGGEQYF.

The chain recombines TRBV19 with TRBJ2-5; D may be TRBD2 (6 bases). V was shortened by 7 bases and J by 4 bases, with 13 bases between the two germline ends. The CDR3 loop spans 13 amino acids. Germline loops: CDR1 LNHDA, CDR2 SQIVND (reference sequence). The CDR3 nucleotides are TGTGCCAGTAAGGAGGGTGCGGCAGAGACCCAGTACTTC. Protein: CASKEGAAETQYF.

The chain employs TRBV6-1 and TRBJ1-2; tentatively, D is TRBD1 (6 bases). The CDR3 contains 17 residues. V was clipped by 2 bases and J by 4 bases, with 20 bases between them. Germline CDR1 and CDR2: MNHNS and SASEGT. The CDR3 DNA reads TGTGCCAGCAGTGAAACGGGAGGGGGTTGGGGCGGCTATGGCTACACCTTC. Residues: CASSETGGGWGGYGYTF.

This chain joins TRBV7-9 and TRBJ2-3, with D possibly TRBD1 on 5 matching bases. Trimming left V 5 bases short and J 4 bases short, with 16 bases between. The CDR3 contains 15 residues. Germline V lookup: CDR1 SEHNR, CDR2 FQNEAQ (reference sequence). The CDR3 sequence is CASSPTKGQADTQYF. CDR3 sequence (DNA): TGTGCCAGCAGCCCCACGAAGGGGCAGGCAGATACGCAGTATTTT.

The gene calls are TRBV7-9 and TRBJ2-1; TRBD2 agrees at 7 bases. This CDR3 comprises 13 residues. CDR1 and CDR2 from the germline V gene are SEHNR and FQNEAQ (reference sequence). Losses at the gene ends were 2 bases for V and 9 bases for J; bases not matched to a gene: 4. In DNA, the CDR3 is TGTGCCAGCAGCTTACCGCCGGGGGGTGAGCAGTTCTTC. Translation: CASSLPPGGEQFF.

The chain employs TRBV14 and TRBJ1-3; weak D call: TRBD1 (6 bases). The V end lost 1 base, the J end lost 3 bases, and 7 bases lay between the germline ends. Germline-derived CDR1 and CDR2 are SGHDN and FVKESK. The CDR3 extends over 14 amino acids. CDR3 region: CASSQAGVGNTIYF. CDR3 nucleotides: TGTGCCAGCAGCCAAGCAGGGGTTGGAAACACCATATATTTT.

The gene calls are TRBV10-2 and TRBJ1-2; perhaps TRBD1 as D (6 bases). The ends were cut back, 3 bases at V and 7 bases at J, with 18 bases in the middle. Per germline, CDR1 WSHSY and CDR2 SAAADI. The length of the CDR3 is 15 residues. CDR3: CASSDRGLPPLGYTF. In DNA, the CDR3 is TGCGCCAGCAGTGACAGGGGTCTACCTCCCCTTGGCTACACCTTC.